This T cell receptor (beta chain) originates from a study of shared clonotypes between healthy human individuals. TCRdb keeps only in-frame clones here, not all; method: immunoSEQ multiplex PCR. The sample includes more than 2 million clones, roughly 95% of them seen just once. General observations from the study: Clonotypes shared by all four donors outscored non-shared clonotypes in generation probability.

Notes on this clone: Its antigen is not known.

The TCR originated in a man aged 18 to 30 in good health. Sequencing was carried out using naive CD4+ T cells sorted from blood. Sample subset: CD45RA+ positively selected.

This CDR3 reads CASSLDRYSEAFF. The CDR3 DNA sequence: TGTGCCAGCAGCTTGGATAGGTATTCTGAAGCTTTCTTT. The chain recombines TRBV5-6 with TRBJ1-1; D is unclear. This CDR3 region has 13 residues. The V end was cut by 0 bases, the J end by 6 bases, with 9 bases between. In germline, CDR1 is SGHDT, CDR2 YYEEEE.